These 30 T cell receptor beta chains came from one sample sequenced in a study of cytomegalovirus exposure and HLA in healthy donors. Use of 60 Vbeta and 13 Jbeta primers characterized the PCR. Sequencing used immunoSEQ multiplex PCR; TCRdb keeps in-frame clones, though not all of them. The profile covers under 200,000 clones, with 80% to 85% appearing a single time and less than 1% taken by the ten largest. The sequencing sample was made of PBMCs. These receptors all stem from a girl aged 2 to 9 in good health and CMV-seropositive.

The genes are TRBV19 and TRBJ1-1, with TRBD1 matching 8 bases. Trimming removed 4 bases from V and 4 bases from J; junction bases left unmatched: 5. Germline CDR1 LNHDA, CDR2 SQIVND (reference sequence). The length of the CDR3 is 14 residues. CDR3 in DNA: TGTGCCAGTAGTACCCGGACAGGGTTCACTGAAGCTTTCTTT. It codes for CASSTRTGFTEAFF.

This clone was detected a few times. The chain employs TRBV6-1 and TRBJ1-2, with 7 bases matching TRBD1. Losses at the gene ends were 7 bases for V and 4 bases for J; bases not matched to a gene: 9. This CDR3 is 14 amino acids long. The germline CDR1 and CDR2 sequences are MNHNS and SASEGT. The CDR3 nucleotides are TGTGCCAGCACTGTTCGGGACAGTTCCTATGGCTACACCTTC. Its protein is CASTVRDSSYGYTF.

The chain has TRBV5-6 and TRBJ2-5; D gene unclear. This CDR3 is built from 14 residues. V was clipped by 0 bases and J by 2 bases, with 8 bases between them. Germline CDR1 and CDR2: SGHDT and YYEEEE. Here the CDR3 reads CASSLGLPQETQYF. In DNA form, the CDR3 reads TGTGCCAGCAGCTTGGGCCTACCTCAAGAGACCCAGTACTTC.

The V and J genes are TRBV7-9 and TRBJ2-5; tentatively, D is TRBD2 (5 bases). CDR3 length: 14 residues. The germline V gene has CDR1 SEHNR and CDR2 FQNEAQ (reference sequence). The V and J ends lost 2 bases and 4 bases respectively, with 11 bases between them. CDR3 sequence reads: CASSLHRAGETQYF. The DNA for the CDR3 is TGTGCCAGCAGCTTACATCGGGCGGGAGAGACCCAGTACTTC.

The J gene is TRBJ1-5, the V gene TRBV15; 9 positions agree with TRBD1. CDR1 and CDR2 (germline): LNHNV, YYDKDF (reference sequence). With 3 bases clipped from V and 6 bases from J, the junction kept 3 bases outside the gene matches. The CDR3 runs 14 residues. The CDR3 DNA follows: TGTGCCACCAGCAGGACAGGGGGAGGTCAGCCCCAGCATTTT. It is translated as CATSRTGGGQPQHF.

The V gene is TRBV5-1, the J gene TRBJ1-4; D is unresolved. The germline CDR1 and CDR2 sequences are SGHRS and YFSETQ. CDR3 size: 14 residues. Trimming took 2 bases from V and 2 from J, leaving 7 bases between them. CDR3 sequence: CASSLPGTNEKLFF. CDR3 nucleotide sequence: TGCGCCAGCAGCTTACCGGGTACTAATGAAAAACTGTTTTTT. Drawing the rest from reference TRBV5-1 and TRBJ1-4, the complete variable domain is KAGVTQTPRYLIKTRGQQVTLSCSPISGHRSVSWYQQTPGQGLQFLFEYFSETQRNKGNFPGRFSGRQFSNSRSEMNVSTLELGDSALYLCASSLPGTNEKLFFGSGTQLSVL.

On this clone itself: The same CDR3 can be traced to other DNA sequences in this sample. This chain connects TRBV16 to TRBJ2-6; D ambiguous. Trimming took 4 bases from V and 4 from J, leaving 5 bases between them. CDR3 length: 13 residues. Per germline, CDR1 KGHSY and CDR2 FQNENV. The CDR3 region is CASSPSGANVLTF. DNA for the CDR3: TGTGCCAGCAGCCCCTCCGGGGCCAACGTCCTGACTTTC.

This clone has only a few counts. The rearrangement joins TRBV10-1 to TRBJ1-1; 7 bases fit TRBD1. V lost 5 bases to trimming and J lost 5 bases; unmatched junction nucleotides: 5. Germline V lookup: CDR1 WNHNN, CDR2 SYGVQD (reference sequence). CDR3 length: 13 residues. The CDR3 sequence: CASSQNRGTEAFF. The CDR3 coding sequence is TGCGCCAGCAGTCAAAACAGGGGTACTGAAGCTTTCTTT.

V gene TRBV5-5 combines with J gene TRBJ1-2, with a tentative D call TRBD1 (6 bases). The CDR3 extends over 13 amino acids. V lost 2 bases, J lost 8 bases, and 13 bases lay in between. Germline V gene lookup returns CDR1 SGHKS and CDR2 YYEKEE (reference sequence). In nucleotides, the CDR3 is TGTGCCAGCAGCTTCAGTCAGGGGAAAGGCTACACCTTC. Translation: CASSFSQGKGYTF.

The CDR3 here is CAWSVRTPGGGYTF. The CDR3 bases are TGTGCCTGGAGTGTACGAACACCCGGAGGTGGCTACACCTTC. The gene calls are TRBV30 and TRBJ1-2; unclear D gene. This CDR3 region has 14 residues. Deletions cut 0 bases from V and 7 bases from J, with 15 bases between. Germline CDR1 and CDR2: GTSNPN and SVGIG (reference sequence). The variable domain in full, completed from reference TRBV30 and TRBJ1-2, reads SQTIHQWPATLVQPVGSPLSLECTVEGTSNPNLYWYRQAAGRGLQLLFYSVGIGQISSEVPQNLSASRPQDRQFILSSKKLLLSDSGFYLCAWSVRTPGGGYTFGSGTRLTVV.

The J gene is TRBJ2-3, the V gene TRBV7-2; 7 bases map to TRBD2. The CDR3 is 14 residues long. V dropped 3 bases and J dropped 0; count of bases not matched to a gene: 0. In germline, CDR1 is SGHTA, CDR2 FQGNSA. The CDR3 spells CASSFSGSTDTQYF. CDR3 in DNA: TGTGCCAGCAGCTTTAGCGGGAGCACAGATACGCAGTATTTT.

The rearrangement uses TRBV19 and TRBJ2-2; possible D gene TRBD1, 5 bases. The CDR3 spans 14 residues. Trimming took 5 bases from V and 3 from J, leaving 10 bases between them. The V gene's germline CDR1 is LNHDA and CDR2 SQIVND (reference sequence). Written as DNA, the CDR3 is TGTGCCAGTAGTCAAGAAGGGGACACCGGGGAGCTGTTTTTT. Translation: CASSQEGDTGELFF.

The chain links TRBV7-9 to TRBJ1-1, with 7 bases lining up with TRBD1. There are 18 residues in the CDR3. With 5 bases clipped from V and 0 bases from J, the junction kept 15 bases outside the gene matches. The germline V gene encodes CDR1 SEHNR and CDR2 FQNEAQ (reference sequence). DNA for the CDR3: TGTGCCAGCAGCGGGCGGGTCACAGGGGCTATGGTGAACACTGAAGCTTTCTTT. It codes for CASSGRVTGAMVNTEAFF.

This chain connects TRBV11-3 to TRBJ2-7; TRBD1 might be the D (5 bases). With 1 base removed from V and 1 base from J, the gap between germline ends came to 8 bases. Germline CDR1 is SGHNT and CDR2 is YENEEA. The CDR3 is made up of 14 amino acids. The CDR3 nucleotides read TGTGCCAGCAGCTTAGGACAGTCTTCCTACGAGCAGTACTTC. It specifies CASSLGQSSYEQYF.

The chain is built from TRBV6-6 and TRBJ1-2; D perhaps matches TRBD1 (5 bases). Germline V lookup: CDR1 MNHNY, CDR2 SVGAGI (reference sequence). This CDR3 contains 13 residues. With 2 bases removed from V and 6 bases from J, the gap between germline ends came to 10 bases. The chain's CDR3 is CASSYRGGDGYTF. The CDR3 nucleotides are TGTGCCAGCAGTTACAGGGGCGGAGATGGCTACACCTTC.

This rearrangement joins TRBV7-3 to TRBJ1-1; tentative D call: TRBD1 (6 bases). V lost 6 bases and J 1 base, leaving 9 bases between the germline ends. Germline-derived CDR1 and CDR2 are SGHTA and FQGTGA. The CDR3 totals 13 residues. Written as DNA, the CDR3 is TGTGCCAGCAGTCAGGGGAAGAACACTGAAGCTTTCTTT. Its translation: CASSQGKNTEAFF.

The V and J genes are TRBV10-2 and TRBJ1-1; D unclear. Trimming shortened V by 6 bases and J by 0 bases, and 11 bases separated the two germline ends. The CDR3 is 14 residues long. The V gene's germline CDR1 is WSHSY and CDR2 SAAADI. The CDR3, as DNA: TGCGCCAGCAGGTCGAGGGTCATGAACACTGAAGCTTTCTTT. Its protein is CASRSRVMNTEAFF.

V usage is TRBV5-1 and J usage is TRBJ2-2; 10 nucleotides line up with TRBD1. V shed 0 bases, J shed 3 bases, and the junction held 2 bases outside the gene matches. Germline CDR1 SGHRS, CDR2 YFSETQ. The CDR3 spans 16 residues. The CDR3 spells CASSLVGTGDTGELFF. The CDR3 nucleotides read TGCGCCAGCAGCTTGGTCGGGACAGGGGACACCGGGGAGCTGTTTTTT.

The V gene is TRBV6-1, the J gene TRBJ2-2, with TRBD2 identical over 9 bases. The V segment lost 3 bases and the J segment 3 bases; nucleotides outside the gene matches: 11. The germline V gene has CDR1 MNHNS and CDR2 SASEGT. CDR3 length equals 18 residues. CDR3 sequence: CASSDVGSGSFYTGELFF. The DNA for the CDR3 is TGTGCCAGCAGTGATGTTGGTAGCGGGAGTTTTTACACCGGGGAGCTGTTTTTT.

The CDR3 loop reads CASSSDRATNYGYTF. CDR3 bases: TGTGCCAGCTCATCCGACAGGGCGACTAACTATGGCTACACCTTC. The V call is TRBV18, the J call TRBJ1-2; TRBD1 matches at 7 bases. CDR1 KGHSH and CDR2 LQKENI come from the germline V gene. With 5 bases clipped from V and 0 bases from J, the junction kept 6 bases outside the gene matches. This CDR3 has 15 amino acids.

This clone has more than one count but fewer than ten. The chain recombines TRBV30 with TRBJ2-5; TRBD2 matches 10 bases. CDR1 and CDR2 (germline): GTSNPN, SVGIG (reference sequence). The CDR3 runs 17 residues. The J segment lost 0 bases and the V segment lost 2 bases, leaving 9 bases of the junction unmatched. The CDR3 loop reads CAWSRERTSGYQETQYF. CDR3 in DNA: TGTGCCTGGAGTCGCGAAAGGACTAGCGGATACCAAGAGACCCAGTACTTC.

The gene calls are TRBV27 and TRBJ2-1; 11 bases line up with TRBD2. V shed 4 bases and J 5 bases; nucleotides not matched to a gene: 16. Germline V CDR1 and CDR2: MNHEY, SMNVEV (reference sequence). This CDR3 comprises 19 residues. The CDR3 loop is CASSSHLPKSTSGDNEQFF. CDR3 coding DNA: TGTGCCAGCAGTTCCCATCTTCCTAAATCGACTAGCGGGGACAATGAGCAGTTCTTC.

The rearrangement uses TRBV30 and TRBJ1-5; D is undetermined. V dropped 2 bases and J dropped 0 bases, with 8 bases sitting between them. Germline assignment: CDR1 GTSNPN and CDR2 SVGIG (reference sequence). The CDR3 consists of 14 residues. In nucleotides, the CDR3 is TGTGCCTGGAGTTACCGGTATAGCAATCAGCCCCAGCATTTT. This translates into CAWSYRYSNQPQHF.

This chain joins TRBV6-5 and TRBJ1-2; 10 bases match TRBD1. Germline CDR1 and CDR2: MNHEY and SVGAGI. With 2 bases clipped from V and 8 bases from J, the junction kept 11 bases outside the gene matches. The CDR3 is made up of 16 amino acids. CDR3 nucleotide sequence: TGTGCCAGCAGTTACCGTAGGGACAGGGGTCCGGGGGGCTACACCTTC. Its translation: CASSYRRDRGPGGYTF.

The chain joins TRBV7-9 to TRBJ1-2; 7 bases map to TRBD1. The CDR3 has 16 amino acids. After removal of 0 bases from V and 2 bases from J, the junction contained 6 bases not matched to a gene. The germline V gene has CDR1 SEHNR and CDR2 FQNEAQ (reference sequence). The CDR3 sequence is CASSLALGTANYGYTF. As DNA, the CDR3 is TGTGCCAGCAGCTTAGCCCTTGGGACAGCGAACTATGGCTACACCTTC.

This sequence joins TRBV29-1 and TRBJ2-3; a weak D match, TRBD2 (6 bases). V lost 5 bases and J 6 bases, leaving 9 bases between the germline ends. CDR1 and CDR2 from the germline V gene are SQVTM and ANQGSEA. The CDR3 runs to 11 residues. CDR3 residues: CSVRDSDTQYF. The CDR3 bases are TGCAGCGTTCGGGACTCCGATACGCAGTATTTT.

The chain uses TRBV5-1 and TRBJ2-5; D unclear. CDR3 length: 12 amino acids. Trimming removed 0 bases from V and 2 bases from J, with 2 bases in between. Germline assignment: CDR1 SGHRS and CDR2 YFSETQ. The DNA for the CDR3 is TGCGCCAGCAGCTTGGCACAAGAGACCCAGTACTTC. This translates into CASSLAQETQYF.

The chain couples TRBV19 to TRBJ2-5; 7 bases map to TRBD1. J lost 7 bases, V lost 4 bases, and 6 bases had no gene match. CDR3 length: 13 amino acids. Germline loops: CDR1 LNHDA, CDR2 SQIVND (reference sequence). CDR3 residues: CASSTRDSGTQYF. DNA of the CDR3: TGTGCCAGTAGTACCCGGGACAGTGGGACCCAGTACTTC.

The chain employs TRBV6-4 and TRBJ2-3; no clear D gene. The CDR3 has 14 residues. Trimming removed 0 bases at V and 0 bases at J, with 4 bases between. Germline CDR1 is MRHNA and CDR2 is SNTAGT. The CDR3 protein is CASSDSASTDTQYF. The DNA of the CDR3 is TGTGCCAGCAGTGACTCAGCTAGCACAGATACGCAGTATTTT.

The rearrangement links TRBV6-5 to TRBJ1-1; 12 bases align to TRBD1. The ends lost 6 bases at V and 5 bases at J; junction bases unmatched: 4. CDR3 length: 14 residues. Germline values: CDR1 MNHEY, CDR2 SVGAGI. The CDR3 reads CASSRDRGRTEAFF. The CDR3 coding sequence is TGTGCCAGCAGCCGGGACAGGGGGCGGACTGAAGCTTTCTTT.